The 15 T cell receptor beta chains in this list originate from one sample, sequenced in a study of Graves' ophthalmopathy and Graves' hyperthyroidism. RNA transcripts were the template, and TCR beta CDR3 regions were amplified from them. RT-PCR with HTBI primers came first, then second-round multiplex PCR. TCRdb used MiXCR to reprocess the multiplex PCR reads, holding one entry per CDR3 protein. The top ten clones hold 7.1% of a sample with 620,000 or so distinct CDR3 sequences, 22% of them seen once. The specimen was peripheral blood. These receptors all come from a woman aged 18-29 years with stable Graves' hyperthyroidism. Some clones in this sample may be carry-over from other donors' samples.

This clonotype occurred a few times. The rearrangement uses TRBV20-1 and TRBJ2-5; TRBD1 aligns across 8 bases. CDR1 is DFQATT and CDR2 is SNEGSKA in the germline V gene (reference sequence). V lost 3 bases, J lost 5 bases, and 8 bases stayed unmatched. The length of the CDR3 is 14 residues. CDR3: CSARADRGYETQYF. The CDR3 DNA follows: TGCAGTGCTAGGGCAGACAGGGGCTACGAGACCCAGTACTTC.

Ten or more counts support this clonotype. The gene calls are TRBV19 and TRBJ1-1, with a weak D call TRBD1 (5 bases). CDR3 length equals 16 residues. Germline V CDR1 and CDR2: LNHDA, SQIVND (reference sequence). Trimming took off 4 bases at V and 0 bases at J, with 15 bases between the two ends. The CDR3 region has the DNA TGTGCCAGTAGTACCGGGGACGAATTCATGAACACTGAAGCTTTCTTT. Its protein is CASSTGDEFMNTEAFF.

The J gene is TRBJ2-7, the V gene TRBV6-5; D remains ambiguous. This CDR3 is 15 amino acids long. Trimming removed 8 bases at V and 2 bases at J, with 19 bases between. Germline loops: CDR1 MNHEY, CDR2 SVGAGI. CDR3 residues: CASCHGRMMTYEQYF. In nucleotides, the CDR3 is TGTGCCAGCTGTCACGGGCGGATGATGACCTACGAGCAGTACTTC.

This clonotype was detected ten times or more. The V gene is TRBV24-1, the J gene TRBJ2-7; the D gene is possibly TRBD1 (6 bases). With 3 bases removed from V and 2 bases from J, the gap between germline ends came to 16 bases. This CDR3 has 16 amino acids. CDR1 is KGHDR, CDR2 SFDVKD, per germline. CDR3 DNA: TGTGCCACCAGTGATCTCAGGGGATTAGTGCCCTACGAGCAGTACTTC. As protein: CATSDLRGLVPYEQYF.

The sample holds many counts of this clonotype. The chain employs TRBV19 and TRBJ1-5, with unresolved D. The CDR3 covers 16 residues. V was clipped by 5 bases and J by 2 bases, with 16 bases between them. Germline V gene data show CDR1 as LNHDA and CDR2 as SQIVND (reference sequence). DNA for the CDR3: TGTGCCAGTAGTCCCCCGGGAGGCGGCGGCAATCAGCCCCAGCATTTT. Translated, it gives CASSPPGGGGNQPQHF.

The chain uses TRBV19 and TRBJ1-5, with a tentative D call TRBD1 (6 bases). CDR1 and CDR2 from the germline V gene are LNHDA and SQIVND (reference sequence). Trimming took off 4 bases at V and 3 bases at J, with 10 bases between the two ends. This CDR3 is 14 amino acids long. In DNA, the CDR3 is TGTGCCAGTAGTAAGAGACAGGTCAATCAGCCCCAGCATTTT. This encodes CASSKRQVNQPQHF.

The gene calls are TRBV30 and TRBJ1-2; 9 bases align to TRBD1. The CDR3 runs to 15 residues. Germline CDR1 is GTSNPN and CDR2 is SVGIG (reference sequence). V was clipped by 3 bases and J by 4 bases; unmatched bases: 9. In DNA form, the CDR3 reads TGTGCCTGGAGACTTACAGGGGGCGCGGGCTATGGCTACACCTTC. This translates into CAWRLTGGAGYGYTF.

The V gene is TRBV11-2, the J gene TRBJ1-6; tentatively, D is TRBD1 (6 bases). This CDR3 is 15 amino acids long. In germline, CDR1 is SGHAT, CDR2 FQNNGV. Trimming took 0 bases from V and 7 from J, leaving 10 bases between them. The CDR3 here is CASSLESGANSPLHF. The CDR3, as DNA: TGTGCCAGCAGCTTAGAATCAGGGGCCAATTCACCCCTCCACTTT.

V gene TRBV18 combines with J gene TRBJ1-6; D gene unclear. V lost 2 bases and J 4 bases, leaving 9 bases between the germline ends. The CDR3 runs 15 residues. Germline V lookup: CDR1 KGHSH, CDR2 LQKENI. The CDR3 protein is CASSPGLWYNSPLHF. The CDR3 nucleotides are TGTGCCAGCTCACCAGGCCTTTGGTATAATTCACCCCTCCACTTT.

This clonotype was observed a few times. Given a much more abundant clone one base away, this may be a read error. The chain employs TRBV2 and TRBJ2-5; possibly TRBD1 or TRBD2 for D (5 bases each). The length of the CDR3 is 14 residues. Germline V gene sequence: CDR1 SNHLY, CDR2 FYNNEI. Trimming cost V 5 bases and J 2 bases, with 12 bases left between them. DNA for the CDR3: TGTGCCAGCAGTTTCCGGGACGGACAAGAGACCCAGTACTTC. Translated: CASSFRDGQETQYF.

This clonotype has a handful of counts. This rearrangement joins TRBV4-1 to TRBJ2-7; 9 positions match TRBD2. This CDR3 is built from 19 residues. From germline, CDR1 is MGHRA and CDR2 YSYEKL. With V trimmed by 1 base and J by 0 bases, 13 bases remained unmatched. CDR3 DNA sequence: TGCGCCAGCAGCCAAGTTCGGATTAGCGGGAGAATGGTCTCCTACGAGCAGTACTTC. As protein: CASSQVRISGRMVSYEQYF.

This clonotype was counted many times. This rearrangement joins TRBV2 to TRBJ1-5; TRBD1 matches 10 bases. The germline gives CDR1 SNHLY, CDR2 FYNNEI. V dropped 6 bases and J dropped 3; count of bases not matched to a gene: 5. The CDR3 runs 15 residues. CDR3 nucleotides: TGTGCCAGCAGAGGACAGGGGGGTGACAATCAGCCCCAGCATTTT. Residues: CASRGQGGDNQPQHF. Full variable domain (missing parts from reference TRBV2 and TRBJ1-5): EPEVTQTPSHQVTQMGQEVILRCVPISNHLYFYWYRQILGQKVEFLVSFYNNEISEKSEIFDDQFSVERPDGSNFTLKIRSTKLEDSAMYFCASRGQGGDNQPQHFGDGTRLSIL.

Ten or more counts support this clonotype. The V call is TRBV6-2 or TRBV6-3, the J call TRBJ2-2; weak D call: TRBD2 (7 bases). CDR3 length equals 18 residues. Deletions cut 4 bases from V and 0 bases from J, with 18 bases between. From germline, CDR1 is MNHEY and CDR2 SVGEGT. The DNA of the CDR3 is TGTGCCAGCAGTTGGAAAAAGGGGGGGGGATCGAACACCGGGGAGCTGTTTTTT. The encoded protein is CASSWKKGGGSNTGELFF.

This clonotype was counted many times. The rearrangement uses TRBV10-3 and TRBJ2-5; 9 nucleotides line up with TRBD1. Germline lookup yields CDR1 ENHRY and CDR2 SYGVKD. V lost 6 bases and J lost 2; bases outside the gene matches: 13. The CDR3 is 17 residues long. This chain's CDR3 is CAIRPGTGRSGQETQYF. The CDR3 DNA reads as TGTGCCATCAGGCCCGGGACAGGGAGAAGCGGGCAAGAGACCCAGTACTTC.

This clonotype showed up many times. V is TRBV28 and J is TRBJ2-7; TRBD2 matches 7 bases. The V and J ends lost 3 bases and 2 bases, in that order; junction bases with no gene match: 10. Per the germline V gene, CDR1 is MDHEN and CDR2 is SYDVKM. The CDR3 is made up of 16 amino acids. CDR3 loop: CASSLTGAGATYEQYF. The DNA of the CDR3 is TGTGCCAGCAGTTTGACTGGGGCGGGAGCGACCTACGAGCAGTACTTC. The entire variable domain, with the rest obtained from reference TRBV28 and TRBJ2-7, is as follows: DVKVTQSSRYLVKRTGEKVFLECVQDMDHENMFWYRQDPGLGLRLIYFSYDVKMKEKGDIPEGYSVSREKKERFSLILESASTNQTSMYLCASSLTGAGATYEQYFGPGTRLTVT.